This entry lists 13 T cell receptor beta chains sequenced from one sample in a study of blood T cell repertoires in COVID-19 (dated by TCRdb to about 2020). Library generation was performed with the immunoSEQ multiplex PCR assay. TCRdb limited this immuneACCESS table to in-frame rearrangements with V and J called. A share of clones is missing; checked studies link under half to unresolved V genes, and the rest is unexplained. Counted in this sample were roughly 430,000 clones; approximately 91% of them appeared once. The ten largest clonotypes hold less than 1.5% of the sample. Sequences were obtained from PBMCs or T cells enriched from blood (not recorded which). Receptors were obtained from a woman under 30 who had been exposed to COVID-19.

The rearrangement uses TRBV11-2 and TRBJ2-5; possible D gene TRBD2, 7 bases. This CDR3 comprises 16 residues. Per the germline V gene, CDR1 is SGHAT and CDR2 is FQNNGV. Trimming took 4 bases from V and 2 from J, leaving 17 bases between them. In nucleotides, the CDR3 is TGTGCCAGCAGCTCCCGGGGGGCTAGCGGTCAAGAGACCCAGTACTTC. Residues: CASSSRGASGQETQYF.

The rearrangement links TRBV5-8 to TRBJ1-2, with TRBD1 matching over 7 bases. Germline lookup yields CDR1 SGHTS and CDR2 YDEGEE. Losses at the gene ends were 3 bases for V and 5 bases for J; bases not matched to a gene: 22. This CDR3 is built from 19 residues. In DNA form, the CDR3 reads TGTGCCAGCAGCTGGAACTCCGGGACAGTCTCCGGTCGAGATTATGGCTACACCTTC. Protein sequence: CASSWNSGTVSGRDYGYTF.

The DNA for the CDR3 is TGTGCCAGCTCACCACCTGGGAGGTTTGGCTACACCTTC. Translated: CASSPPGRFGYTF. The chain links TRBV18 to TRBJ1-2; D not resolved. CDR3 length equals 13 residues. Germline V gene lookup returns CDR1 KGHSH and CDR2 LQKENI. V lost 0 bases to trimming and J lost 7 bases, with 9 bases between them.

The chain recombines TRBV7-8 with TRBJ2-7, with TRBD2 matching 10 bases. V shed 5 bases, J shed 0 bases, and the junction held 7 bases outside the gene matches. Looked up from germline, CDR1 is SGHVS and CDR2 is FQNEAQ. The CDR3 is 16 residues long. Here the CDR3 DNA reads TGTGCCAGCAGCCGCCCATCTAGCGGGAGCTCCTACGAGCAGTACTTC. It encodes CASSRPSSGSSYEQYF.

V gene TRBV11-2 combines with J gene TRBJ1-1; D possibly corresponds to TRBD1 (5 bases). Germline V gives CDR1 SGHAT, CDR2 FQNNGV. The CDR3 spans 18 residues. The V and J ends lost 2 bases and 3 bases respectively, with 22 bases between them. The CDR3 bases are TGTGCCAGCAGCTTATCTTTGCGGGGGGAGACAGTTTACACTGAAGCTTTCTTT. Its translation is CASSLSLRGETVYTEAFF.

Written as DNA, the CDR3 is TGTGCCAGCAGCTCCGGAGATGGCTACACCTTC. It encodes CASSSGDGYTF. The genes are TRBV6-5 and TRBJ1-2; D unresolved. This CDR3 is 11 amino acids long. CDR1 is MNHEY, CDR2 SVGAGI, per germline. Trimming shortened V by 6 bases and J by 6 bases, and 8 bases separated the two germline ends.

About this clone itself: One end of the junction does not line up with germline, which may come from a read error. The chain has TRBV5-8 and TRBJ2-5; 7 bases match TRBD2. The CDR3 covers 16 residues. The germline gives CDR1 SGHTS, CDR2 YDEGEE. The CDR3 DNA sequence: TGTGCCAGCAGCCTGTATGAGACTAGCCCGCAAGTGACCCAGTACTTC. It translates to CASSLYETSPQVTQYF.

The rearrangement links TRBV5-5 to TRBJ1-5, with TRBD1 identical over 8 bases. The V gene end was trimmed by 0 bases and the J gene end by 4 bases; junction bases not matched to a gene: 0. Germline V gives CDR1 SGHKS, CDR2 YYEKEE (reference sequence). The CDR3 has 14 residues. The CDR3 DNA is TGTGCCAGCAGCTTGGACAGGGGGAATCAGCCCCAGCATTTT. Protein product: CASSLDRGNQPQHF.

The genes are TRBV18 and TRBJ2-1, with a tentative D call TRBD1 (6 bases). Germline CDR1 and CDR2: KGHSH and LQKENI. The ends were cut back, 5 bases at V and 1 base at J, with 18 bases in the middle. This CDR3 spans 17 amino acids. CDR3 amino acids: CASSSDRSWSSYNEQFF. CDR3 sequence (DNA): TGTGCCAGCTCATCCGACAGGTCGTGGTCGTCCTACAATGAGCAGTTCTTC. Based on the CDR3 plus reference TRBV18 and TRBJ2-1, the full variable domain is NAGVMQNPRHLVRRRGQEARLRCSPMKGHSHVYWYRQLPEEGLKFMVYLQKENIIDESGMPKERFSAEFPKEGPSILRIQQVVRGDSAAYFCASSSDRSWSSYNEQFFGPGTRLTVL.

The genes are TRBV5-3 and TRBJ2-2, with 11 bases that match TRBD2. TRBV5-3 is reported as an ORF; its role is uncertain. The junction had 21 bases not matched to a gene; V was cut back by 6 bases and J by 8 bases. The CDR3 extends over 19 amino acids. The CDR3 sequence is CARTVTTPGLAASSGELFF. Here the CDR3 DNA reads TGTGCCAGAACCGTAACAACGCCGGGACTAGCGGCTTCGTCGGGGGAGCTGTTTTTT.

V is TRBV2 and J is TRBJ2-7; a weak D match, TRBD2 (6 bases). Trimming took 7 bases from V and 6 from J, leaving 19 bases between them. CDR1 and CDR2 from the germline V gene are SNHLY and FYNNEI. The CDR3 extends over 14 amino acids. The CDR3 DNA follows: TGTGCCAGCATTCGGGGAGACGGGACTGCCGAGCAGTACTTC. Residues: CASIRGDGTAEQYF.

V and J are TRBV18 and TRBJ2-2; TRBD1 matches 7 bases. The junction had 4 bases not matched to a gene; V was cut back by 6 bases and J by 6 bases. The CDR3 has 13 residues. The germline V gene encodes CDR1 KGHSH and CDR2 LQKENI. CDR3 sequence reads: CASSPDRAGELFF. The CDR3 DNA reads as TGTGCCAGCTCGCCCGACAGGGCCGGGGAGCTGTTTTTT.

The V call is TRBV6-5, the J call TRBJ1-3; possible D gene TRBD1, 5 bases. V dropped 4 bases and J dropped 0 bases, with 13 bases sitting between them. Germline V gives CDR1 MNHEY, CDR2 SVGAGI. The length of the CDR3 is 16 residues. The CDR3, as DNA: TGTGCCAGCAGTTCGTCAGGGTTTGACTCTGGAAACACCATATATTTT. The encoded protein is CASSSSGFDSGNTIYF.